These T cell receptor beta chains were read from a single sample in a study of PD-L1 blockade in urothelial cancer. Some clones are missing from TCRdb's copy, which holds only in-frame ones; the method was immunoSEQ multiplex PCR. The profile shows over 40,000 clones, roughly 81% of them singletons. Sample: PBMCs, taken around atezolizumab (anti-PD-L1) treatment. The receptors derive from a man aged 70-80 years with urothelial cancer. Both conserved end residues are part of each CDR3. The order of the fields is J gene, D gene, V gene, clone size, CDR3 protein, CDR3 DNA. The D gene is left open where the match is weak. A clone size is listed for some rows: how often the clone was seen (once, few, many), or a class if it is expanded.

TRBJ1-1,-,TRBV30,-,CAWSPTGSWDTEAFF,TGTGCCTGGAGCCCCACGGGGTCTTGGGACACTGAAGCTTTCTTT
TRBJ2-3,TRBD2,TRBV10-1,-,CASSSSGSLRDTQYF,TGCGCCAGCAGTTCTAGCGGGAGTTTACGGGATACGCAGTATTTT
TRBJ1-1,-,TRBV19,-,CASSMLLQGINTEAFF,TGTGCCAGTAGTATGCTCTTACAGGGAATTAACACTGAAGCTTTCTTT
TRBJ1-2,-,TRBV7-9,-,CASSLEGEVPYGYTF,TGTGCCAGCAGCTTAGAGGGGGAAGTACCCTATGGCTACACCTTC
TRBJ1-2,-,TRBV5-8,-,CASSLGEGRGYTF,TGTGCCAGCAGCTTGGGGGAGGGTCGTGGCTACACCTTC
TRBJ2-1,TRBD2,TRBV7-2,-,CASSLASGSSEQFF,TGTGCCAGCAGCTTGGCTAGCGGGAGCTCTGAGCAGTTCTTC
TRBJ2-1,TRBD1,TRBV5-1,-,CASRGRQGFNEQFF,TGCGCCAGCAGAGGAAGACAGGGTTTCAATGAGCAGTTCTTC
TRBJ1-2,TRBD1,TRBV6-5,-,CASSWGRGNGGYTF,TGTGCCAGCAGTTGGGGCAGGGGGAACGGTGGCTACACCTTC
TRBJ2-3,-,TRBV2,-,CASSEMQGGGGTQYF,TGTGCCAGCAGTGAAATGCAGGGAGGAGGCGGTACGCAGTATTTT
TRBJ2-2,TRBD1,TRBV7-9,-,CASSGFRDRGPRSGELFF,TGTGCCAGCAGCGGCTTCCGGGACAGGGGGCCGCGGTCCGGGGAGCTGTTTTTT
TRBJ2-1,TRBD1,TRBV7-2,-,CASSIGQVREQFF,TGTGCCAGCAGCATCGGACAGGTTCGAGAGCAGTTCTTC
TRBJ2-7,-,TRBV6-1,-,CASSSPGSEQYF,TGTGCCAGCAGTTCCCCAGGGTCCGAGCAGTACTTC
TRBJ1-1,-,TRBV19,few,CASSRTLTEAFF,TGTGCCAGTAGTCGGACACTCACTGAAGCTTTCTTT
TRBJ1-1,-,TRBV7-9,few,CASSSWDTETEAFF,TGTGCCAGCAGCTCCTGGGACACTGAGACTGAAGCTTTCTTT
TRBJ2-3,TRBD2,TRBV29-1,once,CSAGLAGGTDTQYF,TGCAGCGCTGGACTAGCGGGAGGGACAGATACGCAGTATTTT
TRBJ2-2,-,TRBV30,few,CAWRGDYTGELFF,TGTGCCTGGAGAGGGGACTACACCGGGGAGCTGTTTTTT
TRBJ1-1,-,TRBV6-6,-,CASSLRTEAFF,TGTGCCAGCAGCCTCCGGACTGAAGCTTTCTTT
TRBJ1-1,-,TRBV18,few,CASRAGATEAFF,TGTGCCAGCAGAGCAGGGGCTACTGAAGCTTTCTTT
TRBJ1-2,TRBD1,TRBV10-3,-,CAIREDRDHGYTF,TGTGCCATCAGGGAGGACAGGGACCATGGCTACACCTTC
TRBJ1-2,TRBD1,TRBV6-5,-,CASSRTGGRGYTF,TGTGCCAGCAGTCGGACAGGGGGGCGAGGCTACACCTTC
TRBJ2-5,-,TRBV29-1,-,CSVKPRDNQETQYF,TGCAGCGTGAAACCCCGGGACAACCAAGAGACCCAGTACTTC
TRBJ2-1,-,TRBV15,-,CATSRDLREAYNEQFF,TGTGCCACCAGCAGAGATTTGAGGGAGGCGTACAATGAGCAGTTCTTC
TRBJ2-7,-,TRBV27,-,CASSLGGAPYEQYF,TGTGCCAGCAGTTTGGGGGGGGCGCCCTACGAGCAGTACTTC
TRBJ2-1,-,TRBV29-1,-,CSVTLSYNEQFF,TGCAGCGTGACTCTCTCTTACAATGAGCAGTTCTTC
TRBJ2-1,TRBD2,TRBV28,-,CASSLAGAARPYNEQFF,TGTGCCAGCAGTTTAGCGGGAGCTGCCCGCCCCTACAATGAGCAGTTCTTC
TRBJ2-1,TRBD2,TRBV6-6,-,CASSYPGGEDEQFF,TGTGCCAGCAGTTACCCGGGAGGGGAGGATGAGCAGTTCTTC
TRBJ1-2,TRBD1,TRBV6-6,-,CASRLQGAPNYGYTF,TGTGCCAGCAGACTACAGGGGGCGCCTAACTATGGCTACACCTTC
TRBJ1-2,-,TRBV7-9,-,CASSSTGALVGYGYTF,TGTGCCAGCAGCTCCACTGGAGCCCTCGTCGGCTATGGCTACACCTTC
TRBJ2-1,-,TRBV18,-,CASSPRESRSYNEQFF,TGTGCCAGCTCACCCCGGGAAAGTCGGTCCTACAATGAGCAGTTCTTC
TRBJ2-5,TRBD1,TRBV19,-,CASNRGPNQETQYF,TGTGCCAGCAACAGGGGTCCCAACCAAGAGACCCAGTACTTC
TRBJ1-2,TRBD1,TRBV30,-,CAWIGQGGHNYGYTF,TGTGCCTGGATTGGACAGGGGGGCCATAACTATGGCTACACCTTC
TRBJ1-3,-,TRBV19,-,CASGVSSGNTIYF,TGTGCCTCAGGGGTAAGCTCTGGAAACACCATATATTTT
TRBJ2-7,-,TRBV6-1,few,CASSVTSGEQYF,TGTGCCAGCAGTGTGACTAGTGGGGAGCAGTACTTC
TRBJ1-2,TRBD1,TRBV28,-,CASSLISTGAKGYTF,TGTGCCAGCAGTCTGATATCGACAGGGGCTAAGGGCTACACCTTC
TRBJ2-7,TRBD2,TRBV15,-,CATSRDRSGSSYEQYF,TGTGCCACCAGCAGAGATCGGAGCGGGAGCTCCTACGAGCAGTACTTC
TRBJ2-1,TRBD2,TRBV9,-,CASSVVLAGEGEQFF,TGTGCCAGCAGCGTAGTGTTAGCGGGAGAAGGCGAGCAGTTCTTC
TRBJ1-4,-,TRBV5-1,-,CASSPTAGLNEKLFF,TGCGCCAGCAGCCCCACGGCAGGGTTGAATGAAAAACTGTTTTTT
TRBJ2-5,-,TRBV10-2,-,CASRLTGSETQYF,TGCGCCAGCAGACTTACAGGGTCAGAGACCCAGTACTTC
TRBJ1-5,TRBD1,TRBV18,-,CASSPQGQGNQPQHF,TGTGCCAGCTCACCACAGGGACAGGGCAATCAGCCCCAGCATTTT
TRBJ2-7,TRBD2,TRBV27,-,CASSLSWTSAYEQYF,TGTGCCAGCAGTTTATCTTGGACTAGCGCCTACGAGCAGTACTTC
TRBJ1-1,-,TRBV19,-,CASRGRGWNTEAFF,TGTGCCAGCAGAGGTCGGGGATGGAACACTGAAGCTTTCTTT
TRBJ2-1,-,TRBV12-5,-,CASGLATDYNEQFF,TGTGCTAGTGGTTTGGCGACAGATTACAATGAGCAGTTCTTC
TRBJ2-2,TRBD2,TRBV10-1,-,CASSGPTAGGRTGELFF,TGCGCCAGCAGCGGACCGACAGCGGGAGGGCGAACCGGGGAGCTGTTTTTT
TRBJ2-7,TRBD2,TRBV11-2,-,CASSLDRGTSGYEQYF,TGTGCCAGCAGCTTAGATCGCGGGACTAGCGGCTACGAGCAGTACTTC
TRBJ1-2,-,TRBV29-1,-,CAGGGDYGYTF,TGCGCCGGCGGAGGGGACTATGGCTACACCTTC
TRBJ2-1,-,TRBV5-1,-,CASSLLGSAGNEQFF,TGCGCCAGCAGCTTGCTCGGGTCGGCGGGCAATGAGCAGTTCTTC
TRBJ2-1,-,TRBV7-6,-,CASSLPDRSYNEQFF,TGTGCCAGCAGCTTGCCAGACAGGAGCTACAATGAGCAGTTCTTC
TRBJ2-7,TRBD2,TRBV5-4,-,CASSLPGTNSYEQYF,TGTGCCAGCAGCCTCCCAGGGACTAACTCCTACGAGCAGTACTTC
TRBJ2-1,-,TRBV7-6,-,CASSLGLNDEQFF,TGTGCCAGCAGCTTAGGACTAAACGATGAGCAGTTCTTC
TRBJ2-2,TRBD1,TRBV29-1,-,CSFGQGPTGELFF,TGCAGCTTTGGACAGGGGCCCACCGGGGAGCTGTTTTTT
TRBJ1-3,-,TRBV11-2,-,CASSLRGTKGNTIYF,TGTGCCAGCAGCTTGCGGGGGACGAAAGGAAACACCATATATTTT